This T cell receptor (beta chain) was profiled in a study of blood T cell repertoires in COVID-19. As for the study in general: The study drew acute and convalescent COVID-19 samples from the United States, Italy and Spain. In each case, the material was cDNA or gDNA derived from T cells, B-cell-depleted T cells, or PBMCs.

As originally analysed: Nucleated cell counts were estimated from reference gene primer amplification. The repertoire was sequenced with immunoSEQ multiplex PCR; TCRdb's copy has only in-frame clones and lacks some. V and J calls and clone size are given by that table; D and trimming were obtained from the DNA. Here the sample spans 150,000 to 200,000 clones, more than 75% being singletons. V was trimmed by 8 bases and J by 7 bases, leaving 9 bases between them. CDR3 length: 10 amino acids. Germline CDR1 ENHRY, CDR2 SYGVKD. The V call is TRBV10-3, the J call TRBJ2-7; D unclear. This receptor was identified in a middle-aged man with acute or convalescent COVID-19. Sequencing input: peripheral blood. The CDR3 DNA is TGTGCCATCGGTCAGGAAGAGCAGTACTTC. Translating it yields CAIGQEEQYF.